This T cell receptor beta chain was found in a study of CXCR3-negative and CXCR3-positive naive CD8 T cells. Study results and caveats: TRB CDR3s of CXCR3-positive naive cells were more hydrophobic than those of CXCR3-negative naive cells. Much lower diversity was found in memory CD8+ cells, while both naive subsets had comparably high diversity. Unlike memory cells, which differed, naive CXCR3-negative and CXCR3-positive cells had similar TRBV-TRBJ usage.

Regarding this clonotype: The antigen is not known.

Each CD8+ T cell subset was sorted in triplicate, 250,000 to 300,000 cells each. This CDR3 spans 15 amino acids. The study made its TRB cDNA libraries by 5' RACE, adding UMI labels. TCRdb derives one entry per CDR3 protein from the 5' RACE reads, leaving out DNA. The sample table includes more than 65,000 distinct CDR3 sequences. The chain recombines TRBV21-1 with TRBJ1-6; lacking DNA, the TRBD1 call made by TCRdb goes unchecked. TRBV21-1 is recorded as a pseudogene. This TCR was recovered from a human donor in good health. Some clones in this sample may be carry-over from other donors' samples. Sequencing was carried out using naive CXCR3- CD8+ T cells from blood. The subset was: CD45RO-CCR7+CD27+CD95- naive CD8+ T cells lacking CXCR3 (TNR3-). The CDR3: CASSKADRHNSPLHF.